The 24 T cell receptor beta chains below come from one sample, sequenced in a study of T cell responses to AZD1222 COVID-19 vaccine. Sequencing used immunoSEQ multiplex PCR; TCRdb keeps in-frame clones, though not all of them. In the table there are about 180,000 clones, around 89% of which are singletons. The sample was peripheral blood, taken 28 days after the second dose of the MenACWY control vaccine. Receptor source: an adult who received the MenACWY meningococcal vaccine as a control.

The chain is built from TRBV28 and TRBJ1-5, with D tentatively TRBD1 (5 bases). Looked up from germline, CDR1 is MDHEN and CDR2 is SYDVKM. This CDR3 has 15 amino acids. Trimming left V 3 bases short and J 8 bases short, with 17 bases between. The CDR3 region is CASSFGWTRGEPQHF. Here the CDR3 DNA reads TGTGCCAGCAGTTTTGGATGGACCCGGGGGGAGCCCCAGCATTTT.

Turning to this clone: One end of the junction fails to match germline, which may point to a read error. The chain carries TRBV3-1 (or the pseudogene TRBV3-2) and TRBJ2-1; D is uncertain. This CDR3 comprises 13 residues. Germline V gives CDR1 LGHDT, CDR2 YNNKEL (reference sequence). The CDR3 region has the DNA TGTGCCAGCAGCCAAGATGAGCGTTACGAGCAATTCTTC. This translates into CASSQDERYEQFF.

Here the CDR3 DNA reads TGTGCCAGCAGTGAGACAGGGCTAGAGGAAAAACTGTTTTTT. Amino acids: CASSETGLEEKLFF. J is TRBJ1-4 and V is TRBV6-1; TRBD1 aligns across 7 bases. Trimming took 3 bases from V and 8 from J; bases not matched to a gene: 6. The CDR3 is 14 residues long. Germline CDR1 MNHNS, CDR2 SASEGT.

V is TRBV6-5 and J is TRBJ2-7; D not certain. V was pared by 0 bases and J by 0 bases, with 12 bases between. The germline CDR1 and CDR2 sequences are MNHEY and SVGAGI. This CDR3 contains 16 residues. The CDR3 reads CASSYSSFPSSYEQYF. The CDR3 DNA reads as TGTGCCAGCAGTTACTCATCTTTTCCCAGCTCCTACGAGCAGTACTTC.

J is TRBJ1-5 and V is TRBV7-2; no clear D gene. CDR1 and CDR2 from the germline V gene are SGHTA and FQGNSA. The CDR3 runs 16 residues. V shed 5 bases and J shed 0 bases, with 14 bases lying between them. The CDR3 nucleotides are TGTGCCAGCAGCCTCCAGGCAGTTTATAGCAATCAGCCCCAGCATTTT. This codes for CASSLQAVYSNQPQHF. Full variable domain (remainder filled in from reference TRBV7-2 and TRBJ1-5): GAGVSQSPSNKVTEKGKDVELRCDPISGHTALYWYRQSLGQGLEFLIYFQGNSAPDKSGLPSDRFSAERTGGSVSTLTIQRTQQEDSAVYLCASSLQAVYSNQPQHFGDGTRLSIL.

J is TRBJ1-6 and V is TRBV30; D possibly corresponds to TRBD1 (5 bases). The CDR3 consists of 18 residues. Per germline, CDR1 GTSNPN and CDR2 SVGIG (reference sequence). V lost 5 bases and J lost 7, with 27 bases in between. CDR3 nucleotide sequence: TGTGCCTGGGGATATACGGAGGGGAAGGCCCAAAAGAATTCACCCCTCCACTTT. It encodes CAWGYTEGKAQKNSPLHF.

This chain joins TRBV27 and TRBJ1-2; possibly TRBD1 for D (6 bases). Trimming pared 8 bases from V and 7 bases from J, leaving 20 bases between. The CDR3 runs 14 residues. Germline V lookup: CDR1 MNHEY, CDR2 SMNVEV (reference sequence). In nucleotides, the CDR3 is TGTGCCAGCGGACCAGCAGGGGTTTTTCGTGGCTACACCTTC. As protein: CASGPAGVFRGYTF.

The chain links TRBV6-2 or TRBV6-3 to TRBJ2-7, with 12 bases identical to TRBD2. The CDR3 covers 15 residues. Trimming removed 5 bases from V and 9 bases from J; junction bases left unmatched: 11. Germline values: CDR1 MNHEY, CDR2 SVGEGT. The CDR3, as DNA: TGTGCCAGCAGTAAGACTAGCGGGAGTATGTCCGGGCAGTACTTC. Its translation is CASSKTSGSMSGQYF.

V is TRBV27 and J is TRBJ2-3, with D possibly matching TRBD2 (6 bases). Germline V gives CDR1 MNHEY, CDR2 SMNVEV (reference sequence). V was shortened by 3 bases and J by 4 bases, with 8 bases between the two germline ends. There are 13 residues in the CDR3. The CDR3 here is CASSLSSADTQYF. CDR3 DNA: TGTGCCAGCAGTTTGTCTAGCGCAGATACGCAGTATTTT.

V and J are TRBV28 and TRBJ1-3; D may be TRBD1 (6 bases). Per germline, CDR1 MDHEN and CDR2 SYDVKM. CDR3 length: 16 residues. V was shortened by 2 bases and J by 7 bases, with 18 bases between the two germline ends. CDR3 nucleotides: TGTGCCAGCAGTTTAGACCTGGCACAGGGACGGAACACCATATATTTT. Encoded protein: CASSLDLAQGRNTIYF.

The chain couples TRBV12-5 to TRBJ2-3; TRBD2 matches at 8 bases. The CDR3 loop spans 13 amino acids. The ends lost 2 bases at V and 14 bases at J; junction bases unmatched: 9. CDR1 and CDR2 from the germline V gene are LGHNT and FRNRAP. Here the CDR3 DNA reads TGTGCTAGTGGTTTGAATACGCGGGGGGCCAGGTATTTT. Amino acids: CASGLNTRGARYF.

This sequence joins TRBV28 and TRBJ2-2, with 9 bases identical to TRBD2. The CDR3 consists of 19 residues. With 4 bases clipped from V and 4 bases from J, the junction kept 16 bases outside the gene matches. The V gene's germline CDR1 is MDHEN and CDR2 SYDVKM. Written as DNA, the CDR3 is TGTGCCAGCAGTTCCCTATTAGCGGGAGCTGGGGAGTTCACCGGGGAGCTGTTTTTT. This gives the protein CASSSLLAGAGEFTGELFF.

This clone was seen a single time. V usage is TRBV5-5 and J usage is TRBJ1-2; tentatively, D is TRBD1 (6 bases). The CDR3 is 14 amino acids. Germline CDR1 SGHKS, CDR2 YYEKEE (reference sequence). Trimming stripped 4 bases from V and 2 bases from J, with 12 bases between. The CDR3 DNA sequence: TGTGCCAGCAGCAACAGGGAACTGAACTATGGCTACACCTTC. Its translation is CASSNRELNYGYTF.

This chain connects TRBV6-2 or TRBV6-3 to TRBJ1-4; 8 bases fit TRBD1. V was clipped by 6 bases and J by 7 bases; unmatched bases: 4. This CDR3 is 13 amino acids long. Germline loops: CDR1 MNHEY, CDR2 SVGEGT. CDR3 amino acids: CASSWDRTEKLFF. The CDR3 DNA sequence: TGTGCCAGCAGCTGGGACAGGACTGAAAAACTGTTTTTT.

V usage is TRBV6-5 and J usage is TRBJ1-2; TRBD1 agrees at 8 bases. Germline CDR1 MNHEY, CDR2 SVGAGI. The CDR3 is 14 residues long. J lost 7 bases, V lost 2 bases, and 6 bases had no gene match. This chain's CDR3 is CASSYALDRGGYTF. The CDR3 coding sequence is TGTGCCAGCAGTTACGCCCTAGACAGGGGTGGCTACACCTTC.

The chain recombines TRBV2 with TRBJ1-2; D remains unclear. Germline CDR1 SNHLY, CDR2 FYNNEI. V lost 2 bases and J lost 4, with 11 bases in between. The CDR3 runs 14 residues. Written as DNA, the CDR3 is TGTGCCAGCAGTGAAAGCGACCTCGCCTATGGCTACACCTTC. Protein product: CASSESDLAYGYTF.

The CDR3 DNA follows: TGTGCCAGTAGCGGGAGGTACAACACCGGGGAGCTGTTTTTT. It codes for CASSGRYNTGELFF. The chain couples TRBV6-2 or TRBV6-3 to TRBJ2-2, with 10 bases matching TRBD2. J gave up 2 bases and V 9 bases, and 3 bases lay outside the gene matches. The length of the CDR3 is 14 residues. Germline CDR1 is MNHEY and CDR2 is SVGEGT.

CDR3: CASSGLRRGNQPQHF. The CDR3 nucleotides are TGTGCCAGCAGTGGACTAAGGAGGGGCAATCAGCCCCAGCATTTT. The chain recombines TRBV28 with TRBJ1-5; the D is unclear. CDR1 and CDR2 (germline): MDHEN, SYDVKM. The V end was cut by 5 bases, the J end by 2 bases, with 13 bases between. This CDR3 contains 15 residues. The whole variable domain, remainder taken from reference TRBV28 and TRBJ1-5, is DVKVTQSSRYLVKRTGEKVFLECVQDMDHENMFWYRQDPGLGLRLIYFSYDVKMKEKGDIPEGYSVSREKKERFSLILESASTNQTSMYLCASSGLRRGNQPQHFGDGTRLSIL.

The rearrangement links TRBV18 to TRBJ2-2; no clear D. CDR1 and CDR2 (germline): KGHSH, LQKENI. Trimming removed 0 bases from V and 8 bases from J, with 10 bases in between. The length of the CDR3 is 14 residues. The CDR3 spells CASSPPEVFGELFF. DNA for the CDR3: TGTGCCAGCTCACCACCCGAAGTTTTTGGGGAGCTGTTTTTT.

This chain joins TRBV18 and TRBJ1-4, with 8 bases lining up with TRBD1. CDR1 KGHSH and CDR2 LQKENI come from the germline V gene. This CDR3 contains 15 residues. V gave up 3 bases and J gave up 11 bases; unmatched junction bases: 11. CDR3 in DNA: TGTGCCAGCTCACCCCCGGGACAGGCAGAATGGAAACTGTTTTTT. Amino acid sequence: CASSPPGQAEWKLFF.

This clone was counted a few times. The chain couples TRBV28 to TRBJ1-4; maybe TRBD1 (6 bases). The CDR3 runs 14 residues. Trimming stripped 1 base from V and 3 bases from J, with 6 bases between. CDR1 MDHEN and CDR2 SYDVKM come from the germline V gene. The CDR3 loop reads CASSLSGANEKLFF. In DNA form, the CDR3 reads TGTGCCAGCAGTTTATCAGGGGCTAATGAAAAACTGTTTTTT.

V is TRBV2 and J is TRBJ1-1; D is undetermined. The CDR3 has 14 amino acids. The ends were cut back, 4 bases at V and 10 bases at J, with 19 bases in the middle. Germline CDR1 and CDR2: SNHLY and FYNNEI. The CDR3 here is CASSGSDLPSRAFF. CDR3 nucleotides: TGTGCCAGCAGTGGGTCTGACCTACCATCCAGAGCTTTCTTT.

The rearrangement uses TRBV9 and TRBJ1-2; tentatively, D is TRBD1 (5 bases). The CDR3 has 14 residues. Germline V CDR1 and CDR2: SGDLS, YYNGEE. Trimming took off 2 bases at V and 6 bases at J, with 14 bases between the two ends. DNA of the CDR3: TGTGCCAGCAGCGTTCTTGGGGCAGGGAATGGCTACACCTTC. This encodes CASSVLGAGNGYTF.

This sequence joins TRBV5-6 and TRBJ1-1, with a possible D match to TRBD1 (5 bases). There are 12 residues in the CDR3. CDR1 and CDR2 from the germline V gene are SGHDT and YYEEEE. V lost 2 bases and J 10 bases, leaving 12 bases between the germline ends. The CDR3 is CASSFELGGAFF. DNA for the CDR3: TGTGCCAGCAGCTTCGAGTTGGGGGGAGCTTTCTTT.